Below are 29 T cell receptor beta chains sequenced from a single sample in a study of blood T cell repertoires in COVID-19. Assay: immunoSEQ multiplex PCR; the TCRdb copy retains only in-frame clones and omits some. The table lists 40,000 to 55,000 clones, roughly nine tenths of them singletons. The sequenced sample consisted of peripheral blood. The receptors stem from a man aged 70-80 years with active COVID-19.

CDR3 residues: CASSYNTGTGNEQFF. As DNA, the CDR3 is TGTGCCAGCAGTTACAATACCGGGACAGGCAATGAGCAGTTCTTC. This chain joins TRBV6-5 and TRBJ2-1; 8 bases line up with TRBD1. J gave up 6 bases and V 2 bases, and 6 bases lay outside the gene matches. The germline V gene has CDR1 MNHEY and CDR2 SVGAGI. CDR3 length: 15 amino acids.

The V gene is TRBV20-1, the J gene TRBJ2-1; a possible D gene is TRBD2 (7 bases). The germline gives CDR1 DFQATT, CDR2 SNEGSKA (reference sequence). V lost 3 bases, J lost 4 bases, and 19 bases lay in between. The CDR3 is made up of 16 amino acids. This CDR3 reads CSASGTAGAQYNEQFF. CDR3 DNA: TGCAGTGCTAGTGGGACGGCGGGGGCCCAATACAATGAGCAGTTCTTC.

The gene calls are TRBV6-2 or TRBV6-3 and TRBJ1-2, with unresolved D. The germline CDR1 and CDR2 sequences are MNHEY and SVGEGT. This CDR3 spans 15 amino acids. Trimming stripped 7 bases from V and 0 bases from J, with 15 bases between. The chain's CDR3 is CASTPVRRSNYGYTF. The CDR3 region has the DNA TGTGCCAGCACCCCAGTGAGAAGATCTAACTATGGCTACACCTTC.

This chain links TRBV4-3 with TRBJ2-2; no clear D. Trimming removed 3 bases at V and 0 bases at J, with 5 bases between. The CDR3 runs 14 residues. Germline CDR1 reads LGHNA; CDR2 reads YSLEER. The CDR3 bases are TGCGCCAGCAGCCAGGGCACGAACACCGGGGAGCTGTTTTTT. It specifies CASSQGTNTGELFF.

The rearrangement uses TRBV19 and TRBJ1-4; D unclear. This CDR3 has 15 residues. Germline V gives CDR1 LNHDA, CDR2 SQIVND (reference sequence). With 3 bases removed from V and 5 bases from J, the gap between germline ends came to 13 bases. CDR3 in amino acids: CASSIYSAWNEKLFF. Written as DNA, the CDR3 is TGTGCCAGTAGTATCTATTCCGCCTGGAATGAAAAACTGTTTTTT.

The CDR3 DNA sequence: TGTGCCAGCTCACCACTGGCGGGGGGGCCTAATGAGCAGTTCTTC. Its translation: CASSPLAGGPNEQFF. The chain uses TRBV18 and TRBJ2-1, with TRBD2 identical over 9 bases. The germline CDR1 and CDR2 sequences are KGHSH and LQKENI. This CDR3 spans 15 amino acids. V gave up 1 base and J gave up 7 bases; unmatched junction bases: 5.

CDR3 nucleotide sequence: TGTGCCAGCTCCAGGGGGGTTACCTACAATGAGCAGTTCTTC. Translating gives CASSRGVTYNEQFF. This chain joins TRBV25-1 and TRBJ2-1; perhaps TRBD1 as D (7 bases). The CDR3 covers 14 residues. Trimming took off 8 bases at V and 2 bases at J, with 13 bases between the two ends. From germline, CDR1 is MGHDK and CDR2 SYGVNS. Filled out from reference TRBV25-1 and TRBJ2-1, the complete variable domain reads EADIYQTPRYLVIGTGKKITLECSQTMGHDKMYWYQQDPGMELHLIHYSYGVNSTEKGDLSSESTVSRIRTEHFPLTLESARPSHTSQYLCASSRGVTYNEQFFGPGTRLTVL.

The V call is TRBV11-2, the J call TRBJ1-1; D possibly corresponds to TRBD1 (6 bases). CDR3 length: 14 amino acids. Deletions cut 2 bases from V and 7 bases from J, with 14 bases between. The germline CDR1 and CDR2 sequences are SGHAT and FQNNGV. CDR3 coding DNA: TGTGCCAGCAGCTTACAATTGGACAGTCGTGAAGCTTTCTTT. It is translated as CASSLQLDSREAFF.

The gene calls are TRBV19 and TRBJ2-2; 8 bases are shared with TRBD2. Germline assignment: CDR1 LNHDA and CDR2 SQIVND (reference sequence). Trimming took 8 bases from V and 1 from J; bases not matched to a gene: 15. The CDR3 has 18 amino acids. The CDR3 spells CASHRGGLGMLNTGELFF. The CDR3 nucleotides are TGTGCCAGTCATCGGGGGGGACTCGGAATGTTGAACACCGGGGAGCTGTTTTTT.

This clone showed up just once. The chain joins TRBV7-8 to TRBJ2-1; 7 positions agree with TRBD1. The ends lost 5 bases at V and 7 bases at J; junction bases unmatched: 11. The CDR3 extends over 15 amino acids. Germline V gene sequence: CDR1 SGHVS, CDR2 FQNEAQ. The CDR3 DNA reads as TGTGCCAGCAGCCTCCACGGGACAGCCAGGAATGAGCAGTTCTTC. It codes for CASSLHGTARNEQFF.

This clone appeared a single time. The gene calls are TRBV7-9 and TRBJ2-7; no clear D gene. Germline V gene lookup returns CDR1 SEHNR and CDR2 FQNEAQ (reference sequence). This CDR3 comprises 12 residues. V dropped 2 bases and J dropped 1 base, with 3 bases sitting between them. The CDR3 here is CASSLISYEQYF. In nucleotides, the CDR3 is TGTGCCAGCAGCTTAATATCCTACGAGCAGTACTTC.

This chain connects TRBV5-1 to TRBJ2-5; D is ambiguous. The ends were cut back, 0 bases at V and 1 base at J, with 13 bases in the middle. Per the germline V gene, CDR1 is SGHRS and CDR2 is YFSETQ. This CDR3 has 16 residues. Here the CDR3 reads CASSLGSSTPQETQYF. The CDR3 DNA sequence: TGCGCCAGCAGCTTGGGGTCCAGTACCCCCCAAGAGACCCAGTACTTC.

The chain uses TRBV6-5 and TRBJ2-7; 10 bases map to TRBD2. The CDR3 consists of 13 residues. The V gene's germline CDR1 is MNHEY and CDR2 SVGAGI. Unmatched junction bases numbered 5, after V lost 6 bases and J lost 6 bases. The CDR3 DNA sequence: TGTGCCAGCAGCCTCTCTAGCGGGGGCGAGCAGTACTTC. It encodes CASSLSSGGEQYF.

The CDR3 DNA is TGCGCCAGCAGCTTGGGCGCCCGGGACAGGGATGAAAAACTGTTTTTT. Translating it yields CASSLGARDRDEKLFF. This chain links TRBV5-1 with TRBJ1-4; TRBD1 matches at 9 bases. The CDR3 consists of 16 residues. CDR1 SGHRS and CDR2 YFSETQ come from the germline V gene. V dropped 0 bases and J dropped 6; count of bases not matched to a gene: 6.

The V gene is TRBV7-2, the J gene TRBJ1-2; 7 positions match TRBD1. Per germline, CDR1 SGHTA and CDR2 FQGNSA. With 1 base clipped from V and 3 bases from J, the junction kept 17 bases outside the gene matches. This CDR3 spans 19 amino acids. CDR3 sequence (DNA): TGTGCCAGCAGCTTAGGAATCCCCAGGGTCAGGGGGTGGTACTATGGCTACACCTTC. Translated: CASSLGIPRVRGWYYGYTF.

The chain is built from TRBV2 and TRBJ1-2; D unresolved. V was pared by 2 bases and J by 0 bases, with 10 bases between. The CDR3 runs to 15 residues. Germline V lookup: CDR1 SNHLY, CDR2 FYNNEI. The chain's CDR3 is CASSERSGTNYGYTF. CDR3 nucleotide sequence: TGTGCCAGCAGTGAACGGTCCGGGACTAACTATGGCTACACCTTC. Based on the CDR3 plus reference TRBV2 and TRBJ1-2, the full variable domain is EPEVTQTPSHQVTQMGQEVILRCVPISNHLYFYWYRQILGQKVEFLVSFYNNEISEKSEIFDDQFSVERPDGSNFTLKIRSTKLEDSAMYFCASSERSGTNYGYTFGSGTRLTVV.

The gene calls are TRBV5-3 and TRBJ2-7, with 10 bases aligning to TRBD2. TRBV5-3 carries the ORF label, with uncertain function. Trimming cost V 4 bases and J 7 bases; bases outside gene matches: 14. The CDR3 is 16 amino acids. This CDR3 is CARSGTKAGGPGEQYF. The CDR3 DNA is TGTGCCAGAAGCGGGACTAAAGCGGGGGGGCCGGGTGAGCAGTACTTC.

The rearrangement joins TRBV2 to TRBJ1-1, with TRBD1 matching over 8 bases. The CDR3 length is 14 residues. V gave up 6 bases and J gave up 1 base; unmatched junction bases: 4. Germline V lookup: CDR1 SNHLY, CDR2 FYNNEI. CDR3 in DNA: TGTGCCAGCAGGGACAGGGCGAGGAACACTGAAGCTTTCTTT. As protein: CASRDRARNTEAFF.

This clone was seen once. The gene calls are TRBV7-3 and TRBJ2-1, with 10 positions matching TRBD2. From germline, CDR1 is SGHTA and CDR2 FQGTGA. V was pared by 5 bases and J by 5 bases, with 6 bases of the junction left unmatched. The CDR3 loop spans 15 amino acids. The CDR3 sequence: CASSPLAGKDNEQFF. The CDR3, as DNA: TGTGCCAGCAGCCCACTAGCGGGGAAAGACAATGAGCAGTTCTTC.

This clone has just one count. This chain connects TRBV2 to TRBJ2-5; TRBD2 is a possible D gene (5 bases). The CDR3 spans 14 residues. Germline CDR1 and CDR2: SNHLY and FYNNEI. Deletions cut 1 base from V and 4 bases from J, with 10 bases between. CDR3 amino acids: CASSEDRGLETQYF. The CDR3 nucleotides are TGTGCCAGCAGTGAAGATAGAGGGTTAGAGACCCAGTACTTC.

The J gene is TRBJ1-6, the V gene TRBV5-1, with TRBD1 matching 9 bases. The CDR3 runs to 17 residues. J lost 8 bases, V lost 0 bases, and 9 bases had no gene match. CDR1 and CDR2 from the germline V gene are SGHRS and YFSETQ. Written as DNA, the CDR3 is TGCGCCAGCAGCTTGGGGCGGCCGGGACAGGGTTATTCACCCCTCCACTTT. Its protein is CASSLGRPGQGYSPLHF.

This clone came up a few times. The DNA for the CDR3 is TGTGCCAGCAGCTTAGGGATAGGACTCTCGGGGGGCTACACCTTC. This codes for CASSLGIGLSGGYTF. The chain is built from TRBV7-2 and TRBJ1-2; D call uncertain. Trimming stripped 1 base from V and 8 bases from J, with 17 bases between. The CDR3 has 15 amino acids. The germline V gene encodes CDR1 SGHTA and CDR2 FQGNSA.

The gene calls are TRBV2 and TRBJ1-6; D is ambiguous. The CDR3 length is 14 residues. V was shortened by 5 bases and J by 4 bases, with 9 bases between the two germline ends. The V gene's germline CDR1 is SNHLY and CDR2 FYNNEI. The CDR3 nucleotides read TGTGCCAGCAGTACAACACCTTATAATTCACCCCTCCACTTT. It yields the protein CASSTTPYNSPLHF.

J is TRBJ2-5 and V is TRBV11-2, with 10 bases that match TRBD1. Germline CDR1 is SGHAT and CDR2 is FQNNGV. With V trimmed by 5 bases and J by 5 bases, 11 bases remained unmatched. The CDR3 sequence is 16 residues long. This CDR3 is CASSRTPGQGIETQYF. Written as DNA, the CDR3 is TGTGCCAGCAGCCGAACTCCGGGACAGGGGATCGAGACCCAGTACTTC. The full variable domain, its missing parts supplied by reference TRBV11-2 and TRBJ2-5, is EAGVAQSPRYKIIEKRQSVAFWCNPISGHATLYWYQQILGQGPKLLIQFQNNGVVDDSQLPKDRFSAERLKGVDSTLKIQPAKLEDSAVYLCASSRTPGQGIETQYFGPGTRLLVL.

This clone has more than one count but fewer than ten. The chain combines TRBV6-6 with TRBJ2-3; D remains ambiguous. CDR1 and CDR2 from the germline V gene are MNHNY and SVGAGI (reference sequence). The CDR3 has 14 amino acids. V lost 4 bases to trimming and J lost 1 base, with 9 bases between them. The CDR3 protein is CASSFRRGTDTQYF. The CDR3 bases are TGTGCCAGCAGTTTTCGCCGGGGCACAGATACGCAGTATTTT.

The chain recombines TRBV13 with TRBJ2-7, with 9 bases identical to TRBD1. Germline assignment: CDR1 PRHDT and CDR2 FYEKMQ (reference sequence). After removal of 5 bases from V and 4 bases from J, the junction contained 9 bases not matched to a gene. The CDR3 is 15 residues long. CDR3 sequence: CASSPGTGSLYEQYF. CDR3 nucleotides: TGTGCCAGCAGCCCTGGGACAGGGAGTCTATACGAGCAGTACTTC. Looking up the rest from reference TRBV13 and TRBJ2-7 gives the full variable domain: AAGVIQSPRHLIKEKRETATLKCYPIPRHDTVYWYQQGPGQDPQFLISFYEKMQSDKGSIPDRFSAQQFSDYHSELNMSSLELGDSALYFCASSPGTGSLYEQYFGPGTRLTVT.

Only one count was recorded for this clone. The chain employs TRBV5-4 and TRBJ2-7, with 7 bases fitting TRBD2. Germline V gene lookup returns CDR1 SGHNT and CDR2 YYREEE (reference sequence). The ends lost 4 bases at V and 3 bases at J; junction bases unmatched: 13. CDR3 length: 16 amino acids. The CDR3 is CASSRKGASGHYEQYF. The DNA of the CDR3 is TGTGCCAGCAGCCGGAAAGGGGCTAGCGGACACTACGAGCAGTACTTC.

This chain links TRBV7-2 with TRBJ2-3; TRBD2 aligns across 9 bases. The CDR3 consists of 17 residues. After removal of 2 bases from V and 1 base from J, the junction contained 7 bases not matched to a gene. The germline V gene encodes CDR1 SGHTA and CDR2 FQGNSA. CDR3 DNA sequence: TGTGCCAGCAGCTTACGTGGCGGGGGGGCCGGCACAGATACGCAGTATTTT. Translation gives CASSLRGGGAGTDTQYF.

V and J are TRBV7-2 and TRBJ2-1; 10 bases are shared with TRBD1. Trimming at V came to 5 bases and at J to 4 bases, leaving 2 bases not matched to a gene. The CDR3 consists of 14 residues. CDR1 is SGHTA, CDR2 FQGNSA, per germline. This CDR3 reads CASSGQGGYNEQFF. The CDR3 nucleotides are TGTGCCAGCAGCGGACAGGGGGGGTACAATGAGCAGTTCTTC.